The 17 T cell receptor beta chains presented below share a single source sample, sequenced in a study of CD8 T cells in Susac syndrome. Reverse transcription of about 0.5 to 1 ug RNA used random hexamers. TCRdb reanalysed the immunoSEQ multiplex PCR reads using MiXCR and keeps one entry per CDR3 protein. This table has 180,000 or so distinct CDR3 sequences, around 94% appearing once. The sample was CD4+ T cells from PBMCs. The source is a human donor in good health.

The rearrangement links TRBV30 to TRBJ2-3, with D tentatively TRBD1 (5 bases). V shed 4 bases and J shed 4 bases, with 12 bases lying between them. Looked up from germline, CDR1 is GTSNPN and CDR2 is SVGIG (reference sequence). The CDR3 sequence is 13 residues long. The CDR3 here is CAWKGQGPDTQYF. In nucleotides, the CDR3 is TGTGCCTGGAAAGGCCAGGGCCCAGATACGCAGTATTTT. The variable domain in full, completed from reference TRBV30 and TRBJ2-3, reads SQTIHQWPATLVQPVGSPLSLECTVEGTSNPNLYWYRQAAGRGLQLLFYSVGIGQISSEVPQNLSASRPQDRQFILSSKKLLLSDSGFYLCAWKGQGPDTQYFGPGTRLTVL.

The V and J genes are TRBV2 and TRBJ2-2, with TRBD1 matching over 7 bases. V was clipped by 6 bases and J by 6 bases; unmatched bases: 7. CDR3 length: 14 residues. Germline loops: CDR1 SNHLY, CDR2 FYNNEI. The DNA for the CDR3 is TGTGCCAGCAGCCCGACAGGGTGGTCCGGGGAGCTGTTTTTT. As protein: CASSPTGWSGELFF.

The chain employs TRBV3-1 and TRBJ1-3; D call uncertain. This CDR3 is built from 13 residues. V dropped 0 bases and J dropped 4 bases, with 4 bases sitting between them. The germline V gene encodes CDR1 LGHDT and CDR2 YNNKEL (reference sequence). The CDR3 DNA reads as TGTGCCAGCAGCCAAGATTGGGGAAACACCATATATTTT. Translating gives CASSQDWGNTIYF.

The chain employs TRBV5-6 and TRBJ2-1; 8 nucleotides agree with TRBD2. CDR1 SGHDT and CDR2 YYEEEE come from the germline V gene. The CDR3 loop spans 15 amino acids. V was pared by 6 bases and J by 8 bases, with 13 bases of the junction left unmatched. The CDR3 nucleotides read TGTGCCAGCAATCTGCCGGGGGGGCCGGTGGATGAGCAGTTCTTC. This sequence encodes CASNLPGGPVDEQFF.

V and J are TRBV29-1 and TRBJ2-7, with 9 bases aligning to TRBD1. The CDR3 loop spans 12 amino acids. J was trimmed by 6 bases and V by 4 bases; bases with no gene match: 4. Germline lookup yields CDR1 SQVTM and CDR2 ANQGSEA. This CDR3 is CSVGDRESEQYF. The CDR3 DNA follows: TGCAGCGTTGGGGACAGGGAAAGCGAGCAGTACTTC.

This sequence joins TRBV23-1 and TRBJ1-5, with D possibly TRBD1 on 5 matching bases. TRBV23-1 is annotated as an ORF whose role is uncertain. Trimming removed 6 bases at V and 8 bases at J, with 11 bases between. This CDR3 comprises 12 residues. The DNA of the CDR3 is TGCGCCAGCAGCCTGGGGGGGGAGCCCCAGCATTTT. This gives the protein CASSLGGEPQHF.

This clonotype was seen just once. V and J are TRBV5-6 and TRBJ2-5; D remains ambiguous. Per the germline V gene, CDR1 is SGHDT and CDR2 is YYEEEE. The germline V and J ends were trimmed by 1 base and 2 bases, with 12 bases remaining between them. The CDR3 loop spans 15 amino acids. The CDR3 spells CASSLIGVKQETQYF. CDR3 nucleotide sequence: TGTGCCAGCAGCTTGATAGGTGTCAAGCAAGAGACCCAGTACTTC.

The CDR3, as DNA: TGCAGCGCCGTACTGTACGTGACGGCGAACTTCCAAGAGACCCAGTACTTC. It specifies CSAVLYVTANFQETQYF. The rearrangement uses TRBV29-1 and TRBJ2-5; no firm D call. The V and J ends lost 7 bases and 1 base respectively, with 25 bases between them. This CDR3 comprises 17 residues. In germline, CDR1 is SQVTM, CDR2 ANQGSEA.

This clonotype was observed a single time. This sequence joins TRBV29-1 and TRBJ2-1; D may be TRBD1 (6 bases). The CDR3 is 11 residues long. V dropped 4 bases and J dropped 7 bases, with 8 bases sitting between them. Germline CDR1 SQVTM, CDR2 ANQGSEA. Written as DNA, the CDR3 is TGCAGCGTTGGGGGGCTGAATGAGCAGTTCTTC. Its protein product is CSVGGLNEQFF.

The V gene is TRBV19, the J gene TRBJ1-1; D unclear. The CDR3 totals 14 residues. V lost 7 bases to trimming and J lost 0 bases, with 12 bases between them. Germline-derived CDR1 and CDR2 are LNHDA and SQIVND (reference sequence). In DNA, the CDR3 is TGTGCCAGTACAACGGCGGGGATGAACACTGAAGCTTTCTTT. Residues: CASTTAGMNTEAFF.

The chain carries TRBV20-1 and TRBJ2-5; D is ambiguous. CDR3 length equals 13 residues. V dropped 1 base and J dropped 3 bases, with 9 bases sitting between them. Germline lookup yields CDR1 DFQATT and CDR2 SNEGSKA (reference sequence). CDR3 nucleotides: TGCAGTGCTAGAGGTCTAGTCGAAGAGACCCAGTACTTC. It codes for CSARGLVEETQYF.

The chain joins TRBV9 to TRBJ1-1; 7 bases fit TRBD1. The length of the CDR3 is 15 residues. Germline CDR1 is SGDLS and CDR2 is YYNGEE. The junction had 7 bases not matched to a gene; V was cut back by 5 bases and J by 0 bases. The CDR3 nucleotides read TGTGCCAGCAGTCTCGAGGGGGCCATGAACACTGAAGCTTTCTTT. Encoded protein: CASSLEGAMNTEAFF.

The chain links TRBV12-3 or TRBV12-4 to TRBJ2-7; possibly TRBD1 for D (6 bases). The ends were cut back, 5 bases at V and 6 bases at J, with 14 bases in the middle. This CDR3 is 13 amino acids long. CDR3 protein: CASSLQLQGEQYF. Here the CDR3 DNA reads TGTGCCAGCAGTCTACAGCTACAGGGCGAGCAGTACTTC.

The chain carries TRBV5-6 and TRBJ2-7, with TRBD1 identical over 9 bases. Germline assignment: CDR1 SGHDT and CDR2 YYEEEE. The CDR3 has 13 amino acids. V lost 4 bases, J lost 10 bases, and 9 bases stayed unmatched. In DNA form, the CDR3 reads TGTGCCAGCAGCGAGGGACAGGGCTACGGCCAGTACTTC. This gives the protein CASSEGQGYGQYF.

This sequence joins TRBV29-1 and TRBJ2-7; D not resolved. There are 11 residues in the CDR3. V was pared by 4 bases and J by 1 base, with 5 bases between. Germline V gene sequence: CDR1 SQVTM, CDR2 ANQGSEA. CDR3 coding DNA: TGCAGCGTTGTACTATCCTACGAGCAGTACTTC. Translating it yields CSVVLSYEQYF.

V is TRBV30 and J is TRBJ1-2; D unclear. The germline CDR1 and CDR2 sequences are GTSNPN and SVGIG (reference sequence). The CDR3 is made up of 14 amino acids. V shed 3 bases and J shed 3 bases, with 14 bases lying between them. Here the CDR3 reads CAWSRSPGHYGYTF. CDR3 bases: TGTGCCTGGAGCCGGAGCCCGGGCCACTATGGCTACACCTTC.

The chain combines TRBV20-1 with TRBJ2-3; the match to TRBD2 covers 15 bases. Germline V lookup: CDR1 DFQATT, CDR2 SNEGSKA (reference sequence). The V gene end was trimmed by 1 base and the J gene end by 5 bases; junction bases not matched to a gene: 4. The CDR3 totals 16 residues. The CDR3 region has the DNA TGCAGTGCTAGAGCACCGGGACTAGCGGGGGGAGATACGCAGTATTTT. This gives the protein CSARAPGLAGGDTQYF.